These 7 T cell receptor beta chains were all obtained from the same sample, sequenced in a study of blood T cell repertoires in COVID-19 (dated by TCRdb to the early 2020s). Library method: the immunoSEQ multiplex PCR assay. TCRdb's version of the immuneACCESS table is confined to in-frame rearrangements and falls short of the full clone set. An unresolved V gene accounts for under half of the shortfall where checked; the remainder is of unknown origin. Across this sample there are roughly 350,000 clones, with more than 70% seen only once. The ten largest clones add up to approximately 7.3% of the sample. The specimen was peripheral blood. The receptor set was obtained from a woman in her 70s with COVID-19, enrolled during active disease.

The rearrangement joins TRBV27 to TRBJ2-1; D is uncertain. This CDR3 has 10 residues. Trimming cost V 11 bases and J 9 bases, with 11 bases left between them. Germline V CDR1 and CDR2: MNHEY, SMNVEV (reference sequence). The DNA of the CDR3 is TGTGCCGGCCCTAGGCGTGAGCAGTTCTTC. As protein: CAGPRREQFF.

This clone has only one observation. The rearrangement joins TRBV18 to TRBJ2-3; TRBD1 might be the D (6 bases). CDR3 size: 16 residues. CDR1 KGHSH and CDR2 LQKENI come from the germline V gene. Trimming stripped 4 bases from V and 0 bases from J, with 14 bases between. CDR3 region: CASSLFRDTSTDTQYF. In nucleotides, the CDR3 is TGTGCCAGCTCACTGTTCCGGGACACTAGCACAGATACGCAGTATTTT. The full variable domain, rest sourced from reference TRBV18 and TRBJ2-3, is NAGVMQNPRHLVRRRGQEARLRCSPMKGHSHVYWYRQLPEEGLKFMVYLQKENIIDESGMPKERFSAEFPKEGPSILRIQQVVRGDSAAYFCASSLFRDTSTDTQYFGPGTRLTVL.

CDR3 region: CASSYPRGLSGNTIYF. The CDR3 nucleotides are TGTGCCAGCAGTTACCCGCGGGGCCTCTCTGGAAACACCATATATTTT. The chain couples TRBV6-6 to TRBJ1-3; tentative D call: TRBD1 (5 bases). Germline V gene sequence: CDR1 MNHNY, CDR2 SVGAGI (reference sequence). V was pared by 2 bases and J by 0 bases, with 11 bases between. CDR3 length: 16 amino acids.

The chain has TRBV5-1 and TRBJ2-5; D is possibly TRBD1 (6 bases). V shed 3 bases and J shed 5 bases, with 14 bases lying between them. Germline lookup yields CDR1 SGHRS and CDR2 YFSETQ. CDR3 length equals 14 residues. The CDR3 DNA is TGCGCCAGCAGCTATACTACAGGGTCGGAGACCCAGTACTTC. It is translated as CASSYTTGSETQYF.

V usage is TRBV25-1 and J usage is TRBJ2-1; no clear D gene. The CDR3 is made up of 11 amino acids. Germline lookup yields CDR1 MGHDK and CDR2 SYGVNS. Between the trimmed V and J ends, which lost 4 bases and 7 bases, there was a span of 5 bases. The CDR3: CASSGPNEQFF. The CDR3 coding sequence is TGTGCCAGCAGTGGGCCGAATGAGCAGTTCTTC.

This chain links TRBV27 with TRBJ2-2; weak D call: TRBD2 (5 bases). Germline V gives CDR1 MNHEY, CDR2 SMNVEV (reference sequence). Deletions cut 0 bases from V and 7 bases from J, with 18 bases between. The CDR3 loop spans 17 amino acids. Here the CDR3 reads CASSLSPRERAGGELFF. The CDR3 DNA follows: TGTGCCAGCAGTTTATCCCCCCGGGAAAGGGCGGGCGGGGAGCTGTTTTTT.

The table lists this clone with a count of one. The V and J genes are TRBV6-5 and TRBJ1-2; D is perhaps TRBD1 (6 bases). This CDR3 spans 16 amino acids. The V and J ends lost 3 bases and 8 bases respectively, with 22 bases between them. Per germline, CDR1 MNHEY and CDR2 SVGAGI. The CDR3 reads CASSYGGITGFGGYTF. The CDR3 DNA follows: TGTGCCAGCAGTTATGGGGGCATAACAGGGTTCGGGGGCTACACCTTC.